This T cell receptor (beta chain) appears in the sequencing data of a study of cytomegalovirus exposure and HLA in healthy donors. Both 60 Vbeta primers and 13 Jbeta primers went into the PCR. The protocol was immunoSEQ multiplex PCR, while the TCRdb copy is restricted to in-frame clones and leaves out a portion. The table lists about 160,000 clones, roughly 80% of them singletons. The sequence was collected from a female donor in good health and CMV-seronegative. Input material: PBMCs.

The CDR3 protein is CASRGLAGYGELFF. Written as DNA, the CDR3 is TGTGCCAGCCGAGGACTAGCGGGGTACGGGGAGCTGTTTTTT. The chain couples TRBV6-5 to TRBJ2-2, with TRBD2 matching over 12 bases. V gave up 8 bases and J gave up 7 bases; unmatched junction bases: 5. Per germline, CDR1 MNHEY and CDR2 SVGAGI. CDR3 length equals 14 residues.